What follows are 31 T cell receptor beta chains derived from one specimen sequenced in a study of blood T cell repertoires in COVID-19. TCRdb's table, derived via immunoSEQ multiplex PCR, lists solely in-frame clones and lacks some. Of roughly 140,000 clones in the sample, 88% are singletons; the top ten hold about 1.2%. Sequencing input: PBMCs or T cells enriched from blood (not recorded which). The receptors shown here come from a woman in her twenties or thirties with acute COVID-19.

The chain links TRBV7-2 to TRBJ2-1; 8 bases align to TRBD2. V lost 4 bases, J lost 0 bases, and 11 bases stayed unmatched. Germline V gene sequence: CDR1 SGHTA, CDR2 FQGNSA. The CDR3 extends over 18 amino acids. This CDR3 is CASSSWKRGGSSYNEQFF. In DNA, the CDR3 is TGTGCCAGCAGCTCATGGAAACGGGGGGGGAGCTCCTACAATGAGCAGTTCTTC.

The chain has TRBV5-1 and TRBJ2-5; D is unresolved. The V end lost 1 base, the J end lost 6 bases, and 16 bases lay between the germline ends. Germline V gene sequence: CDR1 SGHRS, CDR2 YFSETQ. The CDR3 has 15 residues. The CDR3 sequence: CASSLSSQMGQTQYF. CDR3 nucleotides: TGCGCCAGCAGCTTGTCCAGTCAAATGGGCCAGACCCAGTACTTC.

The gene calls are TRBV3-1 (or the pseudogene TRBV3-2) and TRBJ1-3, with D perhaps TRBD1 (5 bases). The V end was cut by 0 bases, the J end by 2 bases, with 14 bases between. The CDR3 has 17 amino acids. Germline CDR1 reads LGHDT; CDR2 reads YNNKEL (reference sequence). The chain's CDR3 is CASSQDLAGWAGNTIYF. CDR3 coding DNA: TGTGCCAGCAGCCAAGATTTAGCAGGGTGGGCTGGAAACACCATATATTTT.

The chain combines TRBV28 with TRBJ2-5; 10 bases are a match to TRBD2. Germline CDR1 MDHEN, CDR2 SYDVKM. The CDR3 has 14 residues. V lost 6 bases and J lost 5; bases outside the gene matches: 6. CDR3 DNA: TGTGCCAGCAGCTCAGCGGGAGGGCCGGAGACCCAGTACTTC. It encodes CASSSAGGPETQYF.

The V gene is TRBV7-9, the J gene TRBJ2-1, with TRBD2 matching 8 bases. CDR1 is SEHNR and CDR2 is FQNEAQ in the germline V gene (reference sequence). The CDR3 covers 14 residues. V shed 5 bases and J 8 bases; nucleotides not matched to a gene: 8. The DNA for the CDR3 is TGTGCCAGCAGCAAAGGACTAGCCGTCGATGAGCAGTTCTTC. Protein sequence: CASSKGLAVDEQFF.

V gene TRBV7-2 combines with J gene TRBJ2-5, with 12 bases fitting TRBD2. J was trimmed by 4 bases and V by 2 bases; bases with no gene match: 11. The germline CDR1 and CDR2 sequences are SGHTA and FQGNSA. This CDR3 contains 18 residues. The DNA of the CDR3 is TGTGCCAGCAGCTTATGGGGCAGCCTAGCGGGAGGGCCAGAGACCCAGTACTTC. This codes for CASSLWGSLAGGPETQYF.

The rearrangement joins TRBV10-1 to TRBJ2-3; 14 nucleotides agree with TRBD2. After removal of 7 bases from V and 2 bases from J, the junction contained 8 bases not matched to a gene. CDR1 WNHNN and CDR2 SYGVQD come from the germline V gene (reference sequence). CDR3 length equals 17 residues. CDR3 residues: CASIRTSGRHPTDTQYF. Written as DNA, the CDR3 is TGCGCCAGCATTAGGACTAGCGGGAGGCACCCCACAGATACGCAGTATTTT.

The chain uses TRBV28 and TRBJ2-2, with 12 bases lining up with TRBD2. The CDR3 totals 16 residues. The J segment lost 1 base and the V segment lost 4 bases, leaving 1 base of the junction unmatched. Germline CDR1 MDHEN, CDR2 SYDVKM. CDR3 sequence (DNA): TGTGCCAGCAGTTCTAGCGGGAGGGAGAACACCGGGGAGCTGTTTTTT. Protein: CASSSSGRENTGELFF.

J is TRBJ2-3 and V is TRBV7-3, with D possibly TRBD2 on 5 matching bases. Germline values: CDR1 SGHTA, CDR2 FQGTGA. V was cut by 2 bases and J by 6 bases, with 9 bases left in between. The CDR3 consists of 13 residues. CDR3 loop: CASSLASSDTQYF. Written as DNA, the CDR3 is TGTGCCAGCAGCTTAGCTAGCTCGGATACGCAGTATTTT.

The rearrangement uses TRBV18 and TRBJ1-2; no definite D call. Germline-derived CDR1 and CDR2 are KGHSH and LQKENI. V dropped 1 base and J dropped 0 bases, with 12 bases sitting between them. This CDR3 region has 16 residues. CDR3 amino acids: CASSPQEGPTNYGYTF. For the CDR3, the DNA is TGTGCCAGCTCACCACAGGAGGGCCCGACTAACTATGGCTACACCTTC.

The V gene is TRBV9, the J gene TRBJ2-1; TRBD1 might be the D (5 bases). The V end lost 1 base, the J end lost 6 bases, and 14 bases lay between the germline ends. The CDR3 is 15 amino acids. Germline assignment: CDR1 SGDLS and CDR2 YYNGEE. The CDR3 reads CASSVPFTGSNEQFF. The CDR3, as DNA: TGTGCCAGCAGCGTACCCTTCACAGGTTCCAATGAGCAGTTCTTC.

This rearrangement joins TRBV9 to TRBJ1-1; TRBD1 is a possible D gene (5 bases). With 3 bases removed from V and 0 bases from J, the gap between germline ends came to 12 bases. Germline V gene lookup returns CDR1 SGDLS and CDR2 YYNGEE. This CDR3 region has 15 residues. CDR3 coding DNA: TGTGCCAGCAGCGAGGCTTCCAGGGTGAACACTGAAGCTTTCTTT. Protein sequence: CASSEASRVNTEAFF.

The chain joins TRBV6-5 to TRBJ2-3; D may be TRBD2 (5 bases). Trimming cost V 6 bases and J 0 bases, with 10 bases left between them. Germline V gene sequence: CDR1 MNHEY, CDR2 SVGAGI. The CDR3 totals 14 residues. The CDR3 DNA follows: TGTGCCAGCAGGAGGGAGCGGAGCACAGATACGCAGTATTTT. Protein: CASRRERSTDTQYF.

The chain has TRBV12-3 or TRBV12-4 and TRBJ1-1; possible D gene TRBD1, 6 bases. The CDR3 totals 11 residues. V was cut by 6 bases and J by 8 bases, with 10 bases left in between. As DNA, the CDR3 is TGTGCCAGCAGGGGAGGGACAGAAGCTTTCTTT. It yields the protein CASRGGTEAFF.

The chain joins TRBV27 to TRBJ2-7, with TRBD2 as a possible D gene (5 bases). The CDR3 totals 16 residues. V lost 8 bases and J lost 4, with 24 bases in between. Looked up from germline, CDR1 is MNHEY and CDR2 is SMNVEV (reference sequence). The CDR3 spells CASAPLLAGTLYEQYF. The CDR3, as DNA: TGTGCCAGCGCACCCTTGCTGGCGGGTACCCTTTACGAGCAGTACTTC.

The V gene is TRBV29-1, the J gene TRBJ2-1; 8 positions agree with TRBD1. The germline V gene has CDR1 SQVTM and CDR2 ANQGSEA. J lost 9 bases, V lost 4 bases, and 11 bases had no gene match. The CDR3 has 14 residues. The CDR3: CSVAKTGDVSEQFF. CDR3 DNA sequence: TGCAGCGTTGCTAAGACAGGGGACGTCAGTGAGCAGTTCTTC.

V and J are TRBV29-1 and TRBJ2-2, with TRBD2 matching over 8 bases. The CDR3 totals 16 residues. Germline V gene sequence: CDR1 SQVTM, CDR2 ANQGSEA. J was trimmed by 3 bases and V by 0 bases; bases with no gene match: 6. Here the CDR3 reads CSVEDPGLGYTGELFF. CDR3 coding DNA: TGCAGCGTTGAAGATCCGGGACTAGGTTACACCGGGGAGCTGTTTTTT.

The CDR3 reads CASSLSGTGDTEAFF. In DNA form, the CDR3 reads TGTGCCAGCAGTTTATCCGGGACAGGGGACACTGAAGCTTTCTTT. The V and J genes are TRBV28 and TRBJ1-1; TRBD1 matches at 10 bases. Germline trimming cut 1 base from V and 3 bases from J; bases unmatched to any gene: 2. The CDR3 is 15 amino acids. Germline-derived CDR1 and CDR2 are MDHEN and SYDVKM.

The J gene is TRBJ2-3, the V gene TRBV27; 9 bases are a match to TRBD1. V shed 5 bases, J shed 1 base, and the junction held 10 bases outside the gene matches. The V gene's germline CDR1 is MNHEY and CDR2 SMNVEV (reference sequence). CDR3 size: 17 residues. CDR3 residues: CASSTYGQGIGTDTQYF. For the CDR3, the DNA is TGTGCCAGCAGTACATACGGACAGGGGATCGGCACAGATACGCAGTATTTT.

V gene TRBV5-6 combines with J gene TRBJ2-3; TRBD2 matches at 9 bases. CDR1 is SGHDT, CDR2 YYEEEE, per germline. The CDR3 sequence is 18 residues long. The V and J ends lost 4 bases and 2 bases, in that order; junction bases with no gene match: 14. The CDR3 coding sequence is TGTGCCAGCAGCGTCGGGAGCTGGCGACTAGCGGACACAGATACGCAGTATTTT. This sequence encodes CASSVGSWRLADTDTQYF. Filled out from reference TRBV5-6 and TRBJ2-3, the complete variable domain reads DAGVTQSPTHLIKTRGQQVTLRCSPKSGHDTVSWYQQALGQGPQFIFQYYEEEERQRGNFPDRFSGHQFPNYSSELNVNALLLGDSALYLCASSVGSWRLADTDTQYFGPGTRLTVL.

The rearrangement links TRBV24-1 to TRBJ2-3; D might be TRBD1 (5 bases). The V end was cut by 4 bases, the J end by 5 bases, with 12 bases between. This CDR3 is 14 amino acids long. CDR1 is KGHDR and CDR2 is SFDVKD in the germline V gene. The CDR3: CATSEGRVGDTQYF. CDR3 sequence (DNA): TGTGCCACCAGTGAAGGCAGGGTAGGAGATACGCAGTATTTT.

CDR3 in amino acids: CASSLDSITDTQYF. Written as DNA, the CDR3 is TGCGCCAGCAGCTTGGACAGTATAACAGATACGCAGTATTTT. The V call is TRBV5-1, the J call TRBJ2-3; unclear D gene. V lost 0 bases and J lost 3, with 8 bases in between. The CDR3 length is 14 residues. Germline V gene lookup returns CDR1 SGHRS and CDR2 YFSETQ. Combining the CDR3 with reference TRBV5-1 and TRBJ2-3 gives the whole variable domain KAGVTQTPRYLIKTRGQQVTLSCSPISGHRSVSWYQQTPGQGLQFLFEYFSETQRNKGNFPGRFSGRQFSNSRSEMNVSTLELGDSALYLCASSLDSITDTQYFGPGTRLTVL.

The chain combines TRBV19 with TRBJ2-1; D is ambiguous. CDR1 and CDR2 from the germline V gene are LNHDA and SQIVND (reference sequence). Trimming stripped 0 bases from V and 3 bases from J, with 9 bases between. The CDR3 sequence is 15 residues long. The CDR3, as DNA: TGTGCCAGTAGTATAGATCCCACGAGCTACAATGAGCAGTTCTTC. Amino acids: CASSIDPTSYNEQFF.

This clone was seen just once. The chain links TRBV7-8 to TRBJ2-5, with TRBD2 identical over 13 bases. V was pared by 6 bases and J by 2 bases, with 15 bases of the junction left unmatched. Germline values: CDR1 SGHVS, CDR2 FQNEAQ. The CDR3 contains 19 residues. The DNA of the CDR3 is TGTGCCAGCAGTCTGTGGACTAGCGGGAGAGGGGGTGTACAAGAGACCCAGTACTTC. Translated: CASSLWTSGRGGVQETQYF.

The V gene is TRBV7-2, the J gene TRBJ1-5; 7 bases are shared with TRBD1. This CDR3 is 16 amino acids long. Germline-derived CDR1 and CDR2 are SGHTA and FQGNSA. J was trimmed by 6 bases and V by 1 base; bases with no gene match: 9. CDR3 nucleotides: TGTGCCAGCAGCTTAGGAGGGACAGCAAACACTCAGCCCCAGCATTTT. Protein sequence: CASSLGGTANTQPQHF.

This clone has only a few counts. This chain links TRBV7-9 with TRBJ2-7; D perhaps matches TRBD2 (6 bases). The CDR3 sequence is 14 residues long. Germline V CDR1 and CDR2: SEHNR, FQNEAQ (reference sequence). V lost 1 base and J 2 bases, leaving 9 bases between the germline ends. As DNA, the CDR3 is TGTGCCAGCAGCTTAGTTAGCGGTGCCTACGAGCAGTACTTC. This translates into CASSLVSGAYEQYF.

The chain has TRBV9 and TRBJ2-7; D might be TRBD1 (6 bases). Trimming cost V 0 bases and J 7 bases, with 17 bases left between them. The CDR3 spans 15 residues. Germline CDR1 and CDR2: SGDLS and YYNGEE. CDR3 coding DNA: TGTGCCAGCAGCGTAGGGGGTGACAGGAAAGGGGAGCAGTACTTC. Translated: CASSVGGDRKGEQYF. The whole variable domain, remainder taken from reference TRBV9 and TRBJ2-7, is DSGVTQTPKHLITATGQRVTLRCSPRSGDLSVYWYQQSLDQGLQFLIQYYNGEERAKGNILERFSAQQFPDLHSELNLSSLELGDSALYFCASSVGGDRKGEQYFGPGTRLTVT.

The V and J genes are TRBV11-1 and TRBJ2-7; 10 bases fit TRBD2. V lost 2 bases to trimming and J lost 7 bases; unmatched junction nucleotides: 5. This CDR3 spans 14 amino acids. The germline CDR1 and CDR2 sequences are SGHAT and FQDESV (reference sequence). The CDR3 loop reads CASSLTSGTGEQYF. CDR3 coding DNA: TGTGCCAGCAGCTTAACTAGCGGGACGGGAGAGCAGTACTTC.

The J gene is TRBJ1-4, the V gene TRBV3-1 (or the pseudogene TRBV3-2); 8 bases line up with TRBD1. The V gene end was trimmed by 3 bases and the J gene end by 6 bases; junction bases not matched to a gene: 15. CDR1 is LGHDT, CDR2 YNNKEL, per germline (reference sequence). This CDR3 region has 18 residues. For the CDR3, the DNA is TGTGCCAGCAGCCAGGATGAACCACCAGGGGGCATTTATGAAAAACTGTTTTTT. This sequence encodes CASSQDEPPGGIYEKLFF.

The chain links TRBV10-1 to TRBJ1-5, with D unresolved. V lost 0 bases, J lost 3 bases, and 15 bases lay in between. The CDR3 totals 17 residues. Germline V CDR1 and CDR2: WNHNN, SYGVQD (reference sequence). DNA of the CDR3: TGCGCCAGCAGTGAGTCTTGCGGCCCTCCTCCCAATCAGCCCCAGCATTTT. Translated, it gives CASSESCGPPPNQPQHF.

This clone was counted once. CDR3 in amino acids: CASSARGGADTEAFF. The CDR3 bases are TGTGCCAGCAGCGCCCGAGGGGGGGCAGACACTGAAGCTTTCTTT. The J gene is TRBJ1-1, the V gene TRBV7-9; D possibly corresponds to TRBD1 (6 bases). V gave up 5 bases and J gave up 3 bases, with 16 bases separating them. The CDR3 sequence is 15 residues long. CDR1 and CDR2 from the germline V gene are SEHNR and FQNEAQ (reference sequence).